This T cell receptor beta chain emerged from a study of blood T cell repertoires in COVID-19. Study-wide context: Samples came from the United States, Italy and Spain, spanning acute and convalescent COVID-19.

Original handling: From reference gene primer amplification, estimates of nucleated cell counts were derived. The method was immunoSEQ multiplex PCR; TCRdb's version includes in-frame clones alone and lacks a portion of them. V, J and clone size are taken as reported in that table, and D and trimming were inferred from the DNA itself. The sample includes 200,000 to 250,000 clones, 83% of them seen just once. The V end lost 6 bases, the J end lost 8 bases, and 19 bases lay between the germline ends. The CDR3 is 15 residues long. Germline V gene sequence: CDR1 MDHEN, CDR2 SYDVKM. What was sequenced was peripheral blood. The rearrangement links TRBV28 to TRBJ1-4; D gene uncertain. The TCR was taken from a woman between 50 and 59 years old with acute or convalescent COVID-19. The CDR3 reads CASRTSGSWREKLFF. The CDR3 nucleotides read TGTGCCAGCAGAACATCGGGGTCCTGGAGAGAAAAACTGTTTTTT.